This TCR beta chain was documented in a study of glioma-infiltrating T cells after dendritic cell vaccination. About the research overall: Patients received autologous tumor lysate-pulsed dendritic cell vaccination between about 2003 and 2013. At biweekly intervals, patients got three intradermal dendritic cell vaccine injections.

Germline loops: CDR1 LNHDA, CDR2 SQIVND (reference sequence). The CDR3 extends over 13 amino acids. Trimming shortened V by 5 bases and J by 6 bases, and 13 bases separated the two germline ends. On this clone itself: The antigen remains unidentified.

General observations from the study: Few patients contributed both blood and tumor specimens.

The PCR used 60 V beta and 13 J beta primers. Some clones are missing from TCRdb's copy, which holds only in-frame ones; the method was immunoSEQ multiplex PCR. The sample includes tens of thousands of clones, 75% to 90% of them seen just once. Sample: blood, taken before dendritic cell vaccination. The origin of this receptor is a human donor with glioblastoma. The rearrangement joins TRBV19 to TRBJ1-2; D gene uncertain. This chain's CDR3 is CASSPQQANGYTF. The DNA of the CDR3 is TGTGCCAGTAGTCCACAGCAGGCTAATGGCTACACCTTC.